This TCR beta chain was sequenced for a study of vaccination and CD4 T cells after COVID-19. With the Oncomine TCR Beta short-read assay, DNA from cultured CD4+ T cells was sequenced. MiXCR was run by TCRdb on the PCR reads, yielding one entry per CDR3 protein. The sample lists over 10,000 distinct CDR3 sequences, approximately 52% occurring once. On this clonotype itself: Its antigen is currently unknown.

Treatment specified: roughly 10-day PBMC culture with coronavirus spike peptide pools or control peptides (ViraFEST assay). Germline V gives CDR1 SGHVS, CDR2 FNYEAQ. The CDR3 extends over 15 amino acids. J was trimmed by 5 bases and V by 5 bases; bases with no gene match: 8. The chain employs TRBV7-6 and TRBJ2-1, with 8 bases fitting TRBD1. This TCR derives from a human donor who had recovered from COVID-19. The sequencing sample was made of CD4+ T cells from blood, cultured in vitro. The CDR3 sequence: CASSQGQALNNEQFF. In DNA form, the CDR3 reads TGTGCCAGCAGCCAGGGACAGGCGCTGAACAATGAGCAGTTCTTC.